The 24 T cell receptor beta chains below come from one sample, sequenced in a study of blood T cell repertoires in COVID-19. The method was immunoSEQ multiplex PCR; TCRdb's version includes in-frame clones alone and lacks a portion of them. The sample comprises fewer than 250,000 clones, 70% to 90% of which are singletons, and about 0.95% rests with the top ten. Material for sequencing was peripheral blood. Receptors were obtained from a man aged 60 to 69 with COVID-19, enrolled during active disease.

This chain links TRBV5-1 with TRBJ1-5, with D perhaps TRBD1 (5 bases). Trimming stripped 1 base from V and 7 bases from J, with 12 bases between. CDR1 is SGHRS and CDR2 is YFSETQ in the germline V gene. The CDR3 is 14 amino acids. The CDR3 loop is CASSLMPGNQPQHF. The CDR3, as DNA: TGCGCCAGCAGCTTGATGCCAGGGAACCAGCCCCAGCATTTT. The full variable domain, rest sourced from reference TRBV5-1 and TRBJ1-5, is KAGVTQTPRYLIKTRGQQVTLSCSPISGHRSVSWYQQTPGQGLQFLFEYFSETQRNKGNFPGRFSGRQFSNSRSEMNVSTLELGDSALYLCASSLMPGNQPQHFGDGTRLSIL.

In DNA, the CDR3 is TGTGCCAGCAGCACAACGGGATACCGGAGAGTCACTGAAGCTTTCTTT. This translates into CASSTTGYRRVTEAFF. The gene calls are TRBV7-2 and TRBJ1-1; D gene ambiguous. The germline V gene encodes CDR1 SGHTA and CDR2 FQGNSA. This CDR3 comprises 16 residues. The V end lost 5 bases, the J end lost 4 bases, and 20 bases lay between the germline ends.

The CDR3 loop is CASSIGTGPHYGYTF. The DNA of the CDR3 is TGTGCCAGTAGTATCGGGACAGGGCCGCACTATGGCTACACCTTC. The V gene is TRBV19, the J gene TRBJ1-2; TRBD1 matches 9 bases. Germline-derived CDR1 and CDR2 are LNHDA and SQIVND (reference sequence). The CDR3 runs to 15 residues. Unmatched junction bases numbered 5, after V lost 3 bases and J lost 3 bases.

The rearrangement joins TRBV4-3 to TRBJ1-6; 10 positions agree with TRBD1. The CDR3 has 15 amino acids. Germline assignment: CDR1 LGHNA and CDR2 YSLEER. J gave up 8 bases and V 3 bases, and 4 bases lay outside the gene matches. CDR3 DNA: TGCGCCAGCAGCCAGGAGACAGGGGGCTATTCACCCCTCCACTTT. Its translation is CASSQETGGYSPLHF.

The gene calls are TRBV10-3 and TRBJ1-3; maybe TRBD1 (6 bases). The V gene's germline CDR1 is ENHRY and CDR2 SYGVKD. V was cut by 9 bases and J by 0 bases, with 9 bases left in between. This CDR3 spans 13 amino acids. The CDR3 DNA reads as TGTGCCATGGGACATTCCTCTGGAAACACCATATATTTT. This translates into CAMGHSSGNTIYF.

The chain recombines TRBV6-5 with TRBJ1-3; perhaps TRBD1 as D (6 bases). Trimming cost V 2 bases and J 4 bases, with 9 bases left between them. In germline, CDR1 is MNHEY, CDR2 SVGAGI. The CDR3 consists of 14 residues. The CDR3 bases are TGTGCCAGCAGTTACCTCGGACAGGGAAACACCATATATTTT. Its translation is CASSYLGQGNTIYF.

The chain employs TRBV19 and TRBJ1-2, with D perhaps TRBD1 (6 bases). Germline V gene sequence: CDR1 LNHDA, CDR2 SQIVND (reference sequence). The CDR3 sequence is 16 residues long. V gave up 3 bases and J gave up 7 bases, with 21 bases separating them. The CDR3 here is CASSMGLLTGTSGYTF. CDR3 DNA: TGTGCCAGTAGTATGGGCCTTCTTACAGGGACCTCTGGCTACACCTTC.

The CDR3 bases are TGTGCCAGCACCGCGGACAGTTACAATGAGCAGTTCTTC. Protein: CASTADSYNEQFF. The V and J genes are TRBV6-5 and TRBJ2-1, with D possibly TRBD1 on 6 matching bases. V was shortened by 7 bases and J by 4 bases, with 11 bases between the two germline ends. In germline, CDR1 is MNHEY, CDR2 SVGAGI. The CDR3 contains 13 residues.

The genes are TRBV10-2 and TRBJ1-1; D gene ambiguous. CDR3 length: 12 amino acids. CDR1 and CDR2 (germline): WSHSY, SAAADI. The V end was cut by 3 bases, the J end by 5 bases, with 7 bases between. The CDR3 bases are TGCGCCAGCAGTGACCTTGTGACTGAAGCTTTCTTT. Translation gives CASSDLVTEAFF.

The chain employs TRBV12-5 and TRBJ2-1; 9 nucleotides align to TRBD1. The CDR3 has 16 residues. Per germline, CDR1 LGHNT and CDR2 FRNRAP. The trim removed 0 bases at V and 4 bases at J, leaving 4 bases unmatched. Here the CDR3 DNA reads TGTGCTAGTGGTTTGGTACAGGGACAGGGTTACAATGAGCAGTTCTTC. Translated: CASGLVQGQGYNEQFF.

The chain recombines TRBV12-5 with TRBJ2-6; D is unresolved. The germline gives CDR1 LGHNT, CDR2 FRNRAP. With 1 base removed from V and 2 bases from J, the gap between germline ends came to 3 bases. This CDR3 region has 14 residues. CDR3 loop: CASGLDTGANVLTF. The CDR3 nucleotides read TGTGCTAGTGGTTTGGACACTGGGGCCAACGTCCTGACTTTC.

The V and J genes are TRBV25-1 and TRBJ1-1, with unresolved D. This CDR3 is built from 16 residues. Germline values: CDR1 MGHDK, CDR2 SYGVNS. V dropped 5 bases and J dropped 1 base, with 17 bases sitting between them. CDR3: CASSRQPGRGNTEAFF. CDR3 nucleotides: TGTGCCAGCAGTCGCCAACCTGGTCGGGGGAACACTGAAGCTTTCTTT.

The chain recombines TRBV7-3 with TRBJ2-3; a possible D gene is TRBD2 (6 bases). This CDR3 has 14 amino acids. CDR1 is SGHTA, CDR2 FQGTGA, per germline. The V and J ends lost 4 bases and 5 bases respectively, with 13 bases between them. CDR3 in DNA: TGTGCCAGCAGCTACGGAGGGAAGGAAGATACGCAGTATTTT. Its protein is CASSYGGKEDTQYF.

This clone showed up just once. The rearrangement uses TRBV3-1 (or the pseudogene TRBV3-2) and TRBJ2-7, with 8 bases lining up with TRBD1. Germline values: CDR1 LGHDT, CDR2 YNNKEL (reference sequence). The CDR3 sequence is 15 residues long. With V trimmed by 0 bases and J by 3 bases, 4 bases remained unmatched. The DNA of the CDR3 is TGTGCCAGCAGCCAAGAAGGGACAGGTATCTACGAGCAGTACTTC. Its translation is CASSQEGTGIYEQYF.

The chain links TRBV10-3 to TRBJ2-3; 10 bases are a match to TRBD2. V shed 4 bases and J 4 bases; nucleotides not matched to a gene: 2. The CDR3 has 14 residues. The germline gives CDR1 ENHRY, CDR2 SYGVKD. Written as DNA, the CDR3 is TGTGCCATCAGTGGAGCGGGAGGGCCAGATACGCAGTATTTT. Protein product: CAISGAGGPDTQYF.

The CDR3 coding sequence is TGTGCCATCAGTGAGTCGCCTGGGACAGGCACTGAAGCTTTCTTT. Translated: CAISESPGTGTEAFF. The V gene is TRBV10-3, the J gene TRBJ1-1; TRBD1 matches at 8 bases. CDR3 length equals 15 residues. With V trimmed by 0 bases and J by 4 bases, 4 bases remained unmatched. Germline V gives CDR1 ENHRY, CDR2 SYGVKD.

The CDR3 sequence: CASFNRIGHEQYF. The CDR3 nucleotides are TGTGCCAGCTTTAACAGGATCGGCCACGAGCAGTACTTC. V gene TRBV28 combines with J gene TRBJ2-7; D might be TRBD1 (5 bases). CDR1 is MDHEN, CDR2 SYDVKM, per germline. The CDR3 totals 13 residues. With 8 bases removed from V and 5 bases from J, the gap between germline ends came to 16 bases.

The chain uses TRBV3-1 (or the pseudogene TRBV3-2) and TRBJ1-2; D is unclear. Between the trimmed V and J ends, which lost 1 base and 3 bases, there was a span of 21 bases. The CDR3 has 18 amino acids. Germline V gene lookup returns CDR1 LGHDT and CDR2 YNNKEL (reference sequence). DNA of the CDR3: TGTGCCAGCAGCCAAGTAGGTACATACTTTCAACGGGACTATGGCTACACCTTC. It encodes CASSQVGTYFQRDYGYTF.

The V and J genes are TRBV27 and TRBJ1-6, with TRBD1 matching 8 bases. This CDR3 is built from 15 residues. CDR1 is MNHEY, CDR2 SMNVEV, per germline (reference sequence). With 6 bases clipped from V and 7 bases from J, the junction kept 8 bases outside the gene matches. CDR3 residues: CASRPQTGVNSPLHF. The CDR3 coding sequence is TGTGCCAGCAGGCCACAGACAGGGGTAAATTCACCCCTCCACTTT.

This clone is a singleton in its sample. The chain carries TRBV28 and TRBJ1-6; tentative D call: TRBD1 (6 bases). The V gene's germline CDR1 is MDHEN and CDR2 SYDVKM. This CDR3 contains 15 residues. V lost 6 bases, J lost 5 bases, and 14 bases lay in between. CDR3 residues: CASRATGWNNSPLHF. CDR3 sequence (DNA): TGTGCCAGCAGAGCCACAGGGTGGAATAATTCACCCCTCCACTTT.

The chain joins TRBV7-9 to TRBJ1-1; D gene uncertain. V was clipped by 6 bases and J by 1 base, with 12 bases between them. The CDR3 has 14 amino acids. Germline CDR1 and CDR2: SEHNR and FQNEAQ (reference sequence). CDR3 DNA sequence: TGTGCCAGCAGATTGACGGAGAAGAACACTGAAGCTTTCTTT. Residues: CASRLTEKNTEAFF.

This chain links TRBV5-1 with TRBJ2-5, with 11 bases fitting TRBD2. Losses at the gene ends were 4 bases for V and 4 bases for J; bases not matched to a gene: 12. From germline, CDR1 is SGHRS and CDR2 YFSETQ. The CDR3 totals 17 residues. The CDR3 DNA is TGCGCCAGCAGCCCCGGACTAGCGGGCGTCCCAAGAGAGACCCAGTACTTC. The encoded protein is CASSPGLAGVPRETQYF. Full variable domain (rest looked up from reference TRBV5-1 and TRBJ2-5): KAGVTQTPRYLIKTRGQQVTLSCSPISGHRSVSWYQQTPGQGLQFLFEYFSETQRNKGNFPGRFSGRQFSNSRSEMNVSTLELGDSALYLCASSPGLAGVPRETQYFGPGTRLLVL.

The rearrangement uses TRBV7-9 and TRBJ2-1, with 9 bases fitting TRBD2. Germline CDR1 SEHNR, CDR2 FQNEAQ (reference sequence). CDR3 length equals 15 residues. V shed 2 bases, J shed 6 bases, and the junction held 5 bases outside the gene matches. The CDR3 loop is CASSLRSGRTNEQFF. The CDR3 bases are TGTGCCAGCAGCTTAAGGAGCGGGAGGACCAATGAGCAGTTCTTC. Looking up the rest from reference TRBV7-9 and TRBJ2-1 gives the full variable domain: DTGVSQNPRHKITKRGQNVTFRCDPISEHNRLYWYRQTLGQGPEFLTYFQNEAQLEKSRLLSDRFSAERPKGSFSTLEIQRTEQGDSAMYLCASSLRSGRTNEQFFGPGTRLTVL.

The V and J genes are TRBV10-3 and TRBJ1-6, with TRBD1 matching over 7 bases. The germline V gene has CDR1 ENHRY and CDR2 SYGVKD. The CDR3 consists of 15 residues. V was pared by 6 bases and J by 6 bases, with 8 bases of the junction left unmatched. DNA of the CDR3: TGTGCCATCAGGGAACGGACAGGCATTAATTCACCCCTCCACTTT. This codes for CAIRERTGINSPLHF.